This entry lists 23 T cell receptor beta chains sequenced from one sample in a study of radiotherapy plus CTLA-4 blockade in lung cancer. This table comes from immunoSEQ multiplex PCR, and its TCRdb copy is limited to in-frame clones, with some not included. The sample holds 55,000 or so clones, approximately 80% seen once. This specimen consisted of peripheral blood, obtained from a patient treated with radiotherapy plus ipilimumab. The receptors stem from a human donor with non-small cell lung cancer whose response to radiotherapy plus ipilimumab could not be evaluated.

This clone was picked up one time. The DNA for the CDR3 is TGCAGCGTTAAGGACAGGGTTGGCACAGATACGCAGTATTTT. This sequence encodes CSVKDRVGTDTQYF. The chain joins TRBV29-1 to TRBJ2-3; TRBD1 agrees at 8 bases. The CDR3 loop spans 14 amino acids. V trimming: 5 bases; J trimming: 1 base; junction bases outside the gene matches: 5. Germline V gene sequence: CDR1 SQVTM, CDR2 ANQGSEA.

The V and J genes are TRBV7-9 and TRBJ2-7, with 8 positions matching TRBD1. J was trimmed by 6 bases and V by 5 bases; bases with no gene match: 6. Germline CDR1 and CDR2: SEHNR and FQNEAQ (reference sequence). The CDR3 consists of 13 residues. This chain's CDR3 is CASSIRTGSEQYF. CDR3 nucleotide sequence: TGTGCCAGCAGCATCCGGACAGGGAGCGAGCAGTACTTC.

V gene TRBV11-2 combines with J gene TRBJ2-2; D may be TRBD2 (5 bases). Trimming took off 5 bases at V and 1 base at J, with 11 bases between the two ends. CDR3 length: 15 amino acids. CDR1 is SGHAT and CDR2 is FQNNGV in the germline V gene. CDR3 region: CASSTLLVNTGELFF. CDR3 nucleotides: TGTGCCAGCAGCACGCTACTAGTGAACACCGGGGAGCTGTTTTTT.

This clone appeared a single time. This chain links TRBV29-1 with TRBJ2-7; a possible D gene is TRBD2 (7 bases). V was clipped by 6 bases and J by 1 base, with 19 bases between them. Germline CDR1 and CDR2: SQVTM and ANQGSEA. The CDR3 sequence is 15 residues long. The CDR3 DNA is TGCAGCGTCTGGGGGGGGCGGGCGGAGTCCTACGAGCAGTACTTC. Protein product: CSVWGGRAESYEQYF.

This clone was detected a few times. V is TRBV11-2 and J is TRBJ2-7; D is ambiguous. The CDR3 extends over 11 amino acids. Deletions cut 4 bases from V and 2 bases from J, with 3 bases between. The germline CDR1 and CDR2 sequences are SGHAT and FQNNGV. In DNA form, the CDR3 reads TGTGCCAGCAGCTCCGCCTACGAGCAGTACTTC. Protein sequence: CASSSAYEQYF.

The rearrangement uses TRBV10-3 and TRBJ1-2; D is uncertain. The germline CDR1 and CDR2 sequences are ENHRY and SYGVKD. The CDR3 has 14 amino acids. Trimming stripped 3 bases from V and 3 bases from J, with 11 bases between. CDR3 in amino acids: CAISDGGGDYGYTF. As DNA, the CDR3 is TGTGCCATCAGTGACGGTGGAGGCGACTATGGCTACACCTTC.

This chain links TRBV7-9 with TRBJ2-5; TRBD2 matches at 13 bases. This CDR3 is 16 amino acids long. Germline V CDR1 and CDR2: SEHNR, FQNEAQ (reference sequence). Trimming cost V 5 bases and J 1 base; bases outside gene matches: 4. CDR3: CASSRGTSGAQETQYF. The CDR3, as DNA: TGTGCCAGCAGCCGAGGGACTAGCGGGGCCCAAGAGACCCAGTACTTC.

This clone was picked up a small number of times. This CDR3 is CASSFISGRGETQYF. The CDR3 region has the DNA TGTGCCAGCAGCTTCATTAGCGGGAGAGGTGAGACCCAGTACTTC. This chain uses TRBV7-2 with TRBJ2-5, with 9 bases matching TRBD2. The germline V gene has CDR1 SGHTA and CDR2 FQGNSA. CDR3 length equals 15 residues. V was clipped by 3 bases and J by 5 bases; unmatched bases: 7.

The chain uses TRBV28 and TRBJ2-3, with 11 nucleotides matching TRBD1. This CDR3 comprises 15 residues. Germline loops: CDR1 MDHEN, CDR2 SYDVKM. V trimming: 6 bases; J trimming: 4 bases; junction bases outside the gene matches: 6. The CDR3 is CASRTGTGGPDTQYF. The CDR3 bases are TGTGCCAGCAGAACCGGGACAGGGGGACCAGATACGCAGTATTTT.

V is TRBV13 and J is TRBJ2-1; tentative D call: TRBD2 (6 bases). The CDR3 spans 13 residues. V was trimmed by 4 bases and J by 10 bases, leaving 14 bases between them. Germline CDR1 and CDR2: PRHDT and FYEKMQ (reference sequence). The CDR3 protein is CASSSRRAPEQFF. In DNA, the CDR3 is TGTGCCAGCAGCTCACGGAGGGCCCCAGAGCAGTTCTTC. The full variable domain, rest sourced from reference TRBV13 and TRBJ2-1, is AAGVIQSPRHLIKEKRETATLKCYPIPRHDTVYWYQQGPGQDPQFLISFYEKMQSDKGSIPDRFSAQQFSDYHSELNMSSLELGDSALYFCASSSRRAPEQFFGPGTRLTVL.

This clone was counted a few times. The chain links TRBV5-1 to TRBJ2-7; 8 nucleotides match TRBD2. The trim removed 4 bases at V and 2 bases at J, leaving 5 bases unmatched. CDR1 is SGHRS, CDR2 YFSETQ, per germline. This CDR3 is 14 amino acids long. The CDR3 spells CASSPSGGAYEQYF. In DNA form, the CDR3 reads TGCGCCAGCAGCCCCTCCGGGGGGGCCTACGAGCAGTACTTC.

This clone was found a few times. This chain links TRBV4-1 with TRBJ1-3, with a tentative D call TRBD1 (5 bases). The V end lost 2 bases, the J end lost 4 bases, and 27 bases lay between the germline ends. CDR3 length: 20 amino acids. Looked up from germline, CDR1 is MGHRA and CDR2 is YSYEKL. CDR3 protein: CASSQSRQKPSLSGGNTIYF. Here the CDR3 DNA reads TGCGCCAGCAGCCAAAGCCGACAGAAGCCTTCTCTTTCCGGGGGAAACACCATATATTTT.

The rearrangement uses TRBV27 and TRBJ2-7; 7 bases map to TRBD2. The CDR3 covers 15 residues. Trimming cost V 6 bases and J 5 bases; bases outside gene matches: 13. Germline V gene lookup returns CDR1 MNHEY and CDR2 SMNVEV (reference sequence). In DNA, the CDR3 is TGTGCCAGCAGATCCTTCGGGAGGACGGAGGACGAGCAGTACTTC. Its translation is CASRSFGRTEDEQYF.

The CDR3 is CASRGRRVAFF. The CDR3, as DNA: TGTGCCAGCAGAGGAAGGAGGGTGGCTTTCTTT. V is TRBV28 and J is TRBJ1-1, with unresolved D. V was cut by 6 bases and J by 11 bases, with 13 bases left in between. The CDR3 sequence is 11 residues long. Looked up from germline, CDR1 is MDHEN and CDR2 is SYDVKM.

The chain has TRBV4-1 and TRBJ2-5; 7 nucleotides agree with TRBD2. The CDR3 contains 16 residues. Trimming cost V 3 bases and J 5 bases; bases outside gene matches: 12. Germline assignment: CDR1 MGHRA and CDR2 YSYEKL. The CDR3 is CASSHGASGVRETQYF. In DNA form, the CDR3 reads TGCGCCAGCAGCCATGGGGCTAGCGGAGTTCGGGAGACCCAGTACTTC.

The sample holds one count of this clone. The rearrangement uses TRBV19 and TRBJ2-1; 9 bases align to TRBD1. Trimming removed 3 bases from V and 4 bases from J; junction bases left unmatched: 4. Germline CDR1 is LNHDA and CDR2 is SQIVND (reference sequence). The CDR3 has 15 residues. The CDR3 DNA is TGTGCCAGTAGTATCGGACAGGGGTCGTACAATGAGCAGTTCTTC. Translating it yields CASSIGQGSYNEQFF.

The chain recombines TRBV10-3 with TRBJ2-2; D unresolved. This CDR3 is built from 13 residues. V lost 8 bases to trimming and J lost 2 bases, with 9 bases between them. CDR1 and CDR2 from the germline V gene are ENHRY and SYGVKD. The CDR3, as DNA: TGTGCCATCTGGGCCTCTAACACCGGGGAGCTGTTTTTT. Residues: CAIWASNTGELFF.

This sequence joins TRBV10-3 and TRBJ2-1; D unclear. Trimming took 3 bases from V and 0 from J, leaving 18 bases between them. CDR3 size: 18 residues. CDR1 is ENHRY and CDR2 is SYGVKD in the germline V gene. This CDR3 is CAISDRGDLMGSYNEQFF. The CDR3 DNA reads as TGTGCCATCAGTGATCGCGGCGATCTAATGGGCTCCTACAATGAGCAGTTCTTC.

CDR3 protein: CASSQGLSYEQFF. CDR3 nucleotides: TGCGCCAGCAGCCAAGGATTAAGCTATGAGCAGTTCTTC. The gene calls are TRBV4-3 and TRBJ2-1; D not certain. Germline V gene lookup returns CDR1 LGHNA and CDR2 YSLEER. Trimming took 1 base from V and 8 from J, leaving 9 bases between them. The CDR3 is made up of 13 amino acids.

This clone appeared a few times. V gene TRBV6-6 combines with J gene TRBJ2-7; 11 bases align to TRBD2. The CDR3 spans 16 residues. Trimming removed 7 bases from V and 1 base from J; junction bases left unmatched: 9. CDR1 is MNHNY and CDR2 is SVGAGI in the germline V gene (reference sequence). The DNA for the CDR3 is TGTGCCAGCATCCCTGATAGCGGGAGGGTTTCCTACGAGCAGTACTTC. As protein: CASIPDSGRVSYEQYF.

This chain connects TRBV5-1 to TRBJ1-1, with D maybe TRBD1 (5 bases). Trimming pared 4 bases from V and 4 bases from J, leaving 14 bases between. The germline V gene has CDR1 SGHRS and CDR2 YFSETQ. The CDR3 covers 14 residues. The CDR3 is CASSLHQGSTEAFF. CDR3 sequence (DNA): TGCGCCAGCAGCCTCCATCAGGGATCCACTGAAGCTTTCTTT.

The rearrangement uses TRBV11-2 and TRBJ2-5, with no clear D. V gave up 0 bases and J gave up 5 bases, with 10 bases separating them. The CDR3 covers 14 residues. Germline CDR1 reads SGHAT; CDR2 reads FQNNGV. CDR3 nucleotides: TGTGCCAGCAGCTTAGATCCGAGAACTGAGACCCAGTACTTC. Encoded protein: CASSLDPRTETQYF. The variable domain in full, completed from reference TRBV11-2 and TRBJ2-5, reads EAGVAQSPRYKIIEKRQSVAFWCNPISGHATLYWYQQILGQGPKLLIQFQNNGVVDDSQLPKDRFSAERLKGVDSTLKIQPAKLEDSAVYLCASSLDPRTETQYFGPGTRLLVL.

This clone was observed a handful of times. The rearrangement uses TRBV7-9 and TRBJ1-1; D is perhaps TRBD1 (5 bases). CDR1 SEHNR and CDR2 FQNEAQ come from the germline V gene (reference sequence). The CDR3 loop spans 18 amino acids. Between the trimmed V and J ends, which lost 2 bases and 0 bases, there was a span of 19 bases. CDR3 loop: CASSLIRRDSPMNTEAFF. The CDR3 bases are TGTGCCAGCAGCTTAATTCGCCGCGACAGCCCTATGAACACTGAAGCTTTCTTT.